Listed below are T cell receptor beta chains from one sample, sequenced in a study of T-cell memory formation after mild COVID-19. TCRdb recomputed calls from the 5' RACE reads with MiXCR, one row per CDR3 protein. The repertoire holds 400,000 or so distinct CDR3 sequences, with roughly 20% as singletons. The source material was PBMCs or a T cell subset sorted from them (not recorded which). All receptors come from an adult woman who had mild COVID-19 (a few samples of this study predate the infection). Cell type and time point are not known. The CDR3 runs from the conserved cysteine through the conserved F or W. D genes are given only for firm matches. Size is stated for part of the rows, as once, few or many counts, or as a class when the clone is expanded.

V gene	J gene	D gene	clone size	CDR3 protein	CDR3 DNA
TRBV18	TRBJ2-3	TRBD1	-	CASSPPSGTGTQYF	TGTGCCAGCTCACCACCTTCCGGGACAGGGACGCAGTATTTT
TRBV6-2/TRBV6-3	TRBJ2-6	-	many	CASWSGGGANVLTF	TGTGCCAGTTGGTCCGGAGGTGGGGCCAACGTCCTGACTTTC
TRBV10-3	TRBJ1-1	-	few	CATIGGGTEAFF	TGTGCCACCATAGGGGGGGGCACTGAAGCTTTCTTT
TRBV10-3	TRBJ1-1	-	-	CAISELGNTEAFF	TGTGCCATCAGTGAGTTAGGGAACACTGAAGCTTTCTTT
TRBV30	TRBJ1-5	-	-	CAWSRQGNQPQHF	TGTGCCTGGAGTCGGCAAGGCAATCAGCCCCAGCATTTT
TRBV9	TRBJ1-5	-	-	CASSVGGGNQPQHF	TGTGCCAGCAGCGTAGGGGGAGGGAATCAGCCCCAGCATTTT
TRBV6-1	TRBJ1-4	-	-	CAGGSFATNEKLFF	TGTGCCGGAGGGAGTTTTGCAACTAATGAAAAACTGTTTTTT
TRBV12-3/TRBV12-4	TRBJ1-1	-	few	CASSLARAGLEAFF	TGTGCCAGCAGTTTAGCTCGAGCAGGGCTTGAAGCTTTCTTT
TRBV27	TRBJ1-5	TRBD1	-	CASSLSMRTGQPQHF	TGTGCCAGCAGCCTTTCGATGAGGACAGGTCAGCCCCAGCATTTT
TRBV6-2/TRBV6-3	TRBJ2-1	TRBD2	many	CASSATSGGRNEQFF	TGTGCCAGCAGTGCGACTAGCGGGGGGCGCAATGAGCAGTTCTTC
TRBV6-5	TRBJ2-1	TRBD2	few	CASSYLSLAGADEQFF	TGTGCCAGCAGTTACTTGAGTCTAGCGGGGGCAGATGAGCAGTTCTTC
TRBV5-1	TRBJ2-7	TRBD1	few	CASSQGQGYYEQYF	TGCGCCAGCTCGCAAGGACAGGGTTACTACGAGCAGTACTTC
TRBV4-2	TRBJ2-7	-	few	CASSQEGGYEQYF	TGTGCCAGCAGCCAAGAAGGCGGGTACGAGCAGTACTTC
TRBV10-3	TRBJ1-2	-	few	CAISEGQNGDGYTF	TGTGCCATCAGTGAAGGGCAAAATGGGGATGGCTACACCTTC
TRBV10-2	TRBJ2-3	TRBD2	few	CASTGTSGFRTDTQYF	TGCGCCAGCACCGGGACTAGCGGGTTCCGCACAGATACGCAGTATTTT
TRBV20-1	TRBJ2-7	-	-	CSARESIGDEQYF	TGCAGTGCTAGAGAGTCGATAGGGGACGAGCAGTACTTC
TRBV4-3	TRBJ2-4	-	-	CASSQAGLAKNIQYF	TGCGCCAGCAGCCAAGCGGGGTTAGCCAAAAACATTCAGTACTTC
TRBV3-1	TRBJ2-3	TRBD1	-	CASSQRVPGQGGTDTQYF	TGTGCCAGCAGCCAGCGAGTACCGGGACAGGGGGGTACAGATACGCAGTATTTT
TRBV7-9	TRBJ2-3	-	-	CASSPSWPRTHTDTQYF	TGTGCCAGCAGCCCTTCTTGGCCCAGGACGCACACAGATACGCAGTATTTT
TRBV11-1	TRBJ2-5	-	-	CASSSRNQETQYF	TGTGCCAGCAGCTCCCGTAATCAAGAGACCCAGTACTTC
TRBV29-1	TRBJ2-3	TRBD2	few	CSGKKTSGMVGTQYF	TGCAGCGGTAAAAAAACTAGCGGGATGGTCGGTACGCAGTATTTT
TRBV5-1	TRBJ1-4	-	few	CASSFGGPNEKLFF	TGCGCCAGCAGCTTCGGGGGGCCGAATGAAAAACTGTTTTTT
TRBV9	TRBJ2-3	-	-	CASSVAPRGLTDTQYF	TGTGCCAGCAGCGTAGCCCCAAGGGGCCTCACAGATACGCAGTATTTT
TRBV5-1	TRBJ2-3	-	-	CASSLSGEARTDTQYF	TGCGCCAGCAGCTTATCAGGGGAGGCCCGCACAGATACGCAGTATTTT
TRBV7-2	TRBJ2-5	-	-	CASRPERAPRQETQYF	TGTGCCAGCAGACCCGAGCGGGCCCCTAGGCAAGAGACCCAGTACTTC
TRBV29-1	TRBJ1-4	-	few	CSVEDRQGGEKLFF	TGCAGCGTTGAAGATAGGCAGGGTGGTGAAAAACTGTTTTTT
TRBV20-1	TRBJ2-1	TRBD1	-	CSARRQGSYNEQFF	TGCAGTGCTCGCCGACAGGGGTCCTACAATGAGCAGTTCTTC
TRBV18	TRBJ1-4	-	few	CASSPPMPNEKLFF	TGTGCCAGCTCACCCCCCATGCCGAATGAAAAACTGTTTTTT
TRBV24-1	TRBJ2-1	TRBD1	-	CATSDSRQGGYNEQFF	TGTGCCACCAGTGATTCCCGACAGGGGGGATACAATGAGCAGTTCTTC
TRBV29-1	TRBJ2-3	TRBD2	-	CSVGFRGGDTQYF	TGCAGCGTCGGATTTCGGGGGGGAGATACGCAGTATTTT
TRBV7-2	TRBJ2-3	-	-	CASSFEGGRSTDTQYF	TGTGCCAGCAGCTTTGAGGGGGGGCGAAGCACAGATACGCAGTATTTT
TRBV5-5	TRBJ2-5	TRBD2	few	CASSHGLVYQETQYF	TGTGCCAGCAGCCACGGACTAGTTTACCAAGAGACCCAGTACTTC
TRBV5-1	TRBJ2-5	-	few	CASSLGSQGSSETQYF	TGCGCCAGCAGCTTGGGGTCCCAGGGCTCGTCGGAGACCCAGTACTTC
TRBV15	TRBJ1-2	-	few	CATSRDLTDGGYTF	TGTGCCACCAGCAGAGATCTCACTGACGGTGGCTACACCTTC
TRBV24-1	TRBJ2-5	-	-	CATSKKGQETQYF	TGTGCCACCAGTAAAAAGGGGCAAGAGACCCAGTACTTC
TRBV3-1	TRBJ1-1	-	-	CASSQVAGWATEAFF	TGTGCCAGCAGCCAAGTGGCGGGGTGGGCCACTGAAGCTTTCTTT
TRBV12-3/TRBV12-4	TRBJ2-3	TRBD1	many	CASSLGRDRTGGTDTQYF	TGTGCCAGCAGTTTGGGACGGGACAGGACCGGGGGCACAGATACGCAGTATTTT
TRBV4-2	TRBJ2-3	-	-	CASSQEGTSSTDTQYF	TGTGCCAGCAGCCAAGAGGGAACTTCTAGCACAGATACGCAGTATTTT
TRBV5-1	TRBJ2-7	TRBD2	few	CASRLAGYYEQYF	TGCGCCAGCAGACTAGCGGGGTACTACGAGCAGTACTTC
TRBV12-3/TRBV12-4	TRBJ2-1	TRBD2	few	CASSSLPILAGRRTYNEQFF	TGTGCCAGCAGTTCTCTTCCTATACTAGCGGGCCGAAGAACCTACAATGAGCAGTTCTTC
TRBV9	TRBJ1-4	TRBD1	-	CASSSGQWKEKLFF	TGTGCCAGCAGCTCGGGACAGTGGAAGGAAAAACTGTTTTTT
TRBV20-1	TRBJ1-6	TRBD1	-	CSASSGTGGLYPIALYNSPLHF	TGCAGTGCCTCATCCGGGACAGGGGGCCTATATCCCATAGCCTTGTATAATTCACCCCTCCACTTT
TRBV7-9	TRBJ2-1	TRBD1	few	CASSPSGRRDRDGQFF	TGTGCCAGCAGCCCCTCTGGCAGGAGGGACAGGGACGGGCAGTTCTTC
TRBV7-9	TRBJ2-1	TRBD2	few	CASTAGMSGGGSHNEQFF	TGTGCCAGCACCGCGGGGATGTCGGGAGGGGGTTCCCACAATGAGCAGTTCTTC